This is a list of T cell receptor beta chains from one sample in a study of early T cells in non-severe SARS-CoV-2 infection. TCRdb itself ran the 5' RACE reads through MiXCR, one entry per CDR3 protein. Here the sample spans 30,000 to 40,000 distinct CDR3 sequences, about 7.4% being singletons. This material consisted of whole blood, taken at baseline. The receptors stem from an adult who was a healthcare worker with PCR-confirmed SARS-CoV-2 infection or an uninfected control (not recorded which). The CDR3 runs from the conserved cysteine through the conserved F or W. D genes are given only for firm matches. Clone size is given for some rows only: seen once, a few or many times, or a class if the clone is expanded.

clone_size: few; d_call: NA; v_call: TRBV3-1; j_call: TRBJ1-2; cdr3_aa: CASSQESPDSPQSYGYTF; cdr3_nt: TGTGCCAGCAGCCAAGAGTCCCCCGACAGCCCTCAGTCCTATGGCTACACCTTC
clone_size: many; d_call: NA; v_call: TRBV12-3/TRBV12-4; j_call: TRBJ2-1; cdr3_aa: CASSLGGSYNEQFF; cdr3_nt: TGTGCCAGCAGTTTGGGTGGATCCTACAATGAGCAGTTCTTC
clone_size: many; d_call: TRBD1; v_call: TRBV4-1; j_call: TRBJ1-1; cdr3_aa: CASSQPIWTGTQIANTEAFF; cdr3_nt: TGCGCCAGCAGCCAACCGATTTGGACAGGGACTCAAATAGCCAACACTGAAGCTTTCTTT
clone_size: few; d_call: NA; v_call: TRBV7-9; j_call: TRBJ2-7; cdr3_aa: CASSPDRVHVYEQYF; cdr3_nt: TGTGCCAGCAGTCCGGACAGAGTCCATGTATACGAGCAGTACTTC
clone_size: few; d_call: TRBD1; v_call: TRBV20-1; j_call: TRBJ1-1; cdr3_aa: CSARPRTGANTEAFF; cdr3_nt: TGCAGTGCTAGACCCCGGACAGGAGCGAACACTGAAGCTTTCTTT
clone_size: NA; d_call: NA; v_call: TRBV10-3; j_call: TRBJ2-1; cdr3_aa: CAISEQTLSSYNEQFF; cdr3_nt: TGTGCCATCAGTGAGCAGACACTGAGCTCCTACAATGAGCAGTTCTTC
clone_size: NA; d_call: NA; v_call: TRBV20-1; j_call: TRBJ1-4; cdr3_aa: CSARVGAGNEKLFF; cdr3_nt: TGCAGTGCTAGAGTTGGGGCAGGAAATGAAAAACTGTTTTTT
clone_size: many; d_call: NA; v_call: TRBV5-6; j_call: TRBJ2-1; cdr3_aa: CASSPYNNEQFF; cdr3_nt: TGTGCCAGCAGCCCCTATAACAATGAGCAGTTCTTC
clone_size: many; d_call: TRBD1; v_call: TRBV7-2; j_call: TRBJ1-3; cdr3_aa: CASSPATTGAGNTIYF; cdr3_nt: TGTGCCAGCAGCCCCGCGACTACAGGGGCTGGAAACACCATATATTTT
clone_size: few; d_call: NA; v_call: TRBV29-1; j_call: TRBJ2-3; cdr3_aa: CSVEADTDTQYF; cdr3_nt: TGCAGCGTTGAGGCGGACACAGATACGCAGTATTTT
clone_size: many; d_call: NA; v_call: TRBV28; j_call: TRBJ2-7; cdr3_aa: CASSSLQAPYEQYF; cdr3_nt: TGTGCCAGCAGTTCCCTACAGGCCCCCTACGAGCAGTACTTC
clone_size: NA; d_call: NA; v_call: TRBV7-9; j_call: TRBJ2-7; cdr3_aa: CASSGGAGQYEQYF; cdr3_nt: TGTGCCAGCAGCGGGGGGGCAGGGCAATACGAGCAGTACTTC
clone_size: many; d_call: NA; v_call: TRBV6-2/TRBV6-3; j_call: TRBJ2-3; cdr3_aa: CASSSPEGSGHTTDTQYF; cdr3_nt: TGTGCCAGCAGTTCACCTGAGGGTAGCGGCCATACCACAGATACGCAGTATTTT
clone_size: NA; d_call: TRBD1; v_call: TRBV6-6; j_call: TRBJ1-5; cdr3_aa: CASSNGQGAEQPQHF; cdr3_nt: TGTGCCAGCAGTAACGGACAGGGGGCTGAGCAGCCCCAGCATTTT
clone_size: many; d_call: TRBD1; v_call: TRBV12-5; j_call: TRBJ2-7; cdr3_aa: CASDSGQYPLEQYF; cdr3_nt: TGTGCTAGTGACTCGGGACAGTACCCTCTCGAGCAGTACTTC
clone_size: many; d_call: TRBD1; v_call: TRBV7-2; j_call: TRBJ2-5; cdr3_aa: CASSGTGSGRETQYF; cdr3_nt: TGTGCCAGCAGCGGGACAGGGTCGGGCCGCGAGACCCAGTACTTC
clone_size: many; d_call: NA; v_call: TRBV4-2; j_call: TRBJ1-2; cdr3_aa: CASSQDGGLVYGYTF; cdr3_nt: TGTGCCAGCAGCCAAGATGGGGGGCTAGTCTATGGCTACACCTTC
clone_size: NA; d_call: TRBD2; v_call: TRBV3-1; j_call: TRBJ2-1; cdr3_aa: CASSRPPGLAGGGNEQFF; cdr3_nt: TGTGCCAGCAGCCGGCCTCCGGGACTAGCGGGGGGCGGGAATGAGCAGTTCTTC
clone_size: NA; d_call: TRBD2; v_call: TRBV9; j_call: TRBJ2-1; cdr3_aa: CASSVGGNSYNEQFF; cdr3_nt: TGTGCCAGCAGCGTGGGAGGGAACTCCTACAATGAGCAGTTCTTC
clone_size: NA; d_call: NA; v_call: TRBV5-1; j_call: TRBJ1-1; cdr3_aa: CASSLHPGLANTEAFF; cdr3_nt: TGCGCCAGCAGCTTGCACCCCGGACTGGCAAACACTGAAGCTTTCTTT
clone_size: NA; d_call: NA; v_call: TRBV12-3/TRBV12-4; j_call: TRBJ2-7; cdr3_aa: CASSPSPGTQYF; cdr3_nt: TGTGCCTCGTCACCCTCCCCGGGGACGCAGTACTTC
clone_size: NA; d_call: TRBD1; v_call: TRBV5-6; j_call: TRBJ2-5; cdr3_aa: CASSLRTGETQYF; cdr3_nt: TGTGCCAGCAGCTTGAGGACAGGGGAGACCCAGTACTTC
clone_size: few; d_call: TRBD1; v_call: TRBV10-2; j_call: TRBJ1-4; cdr3_aa: CASRDRGPNEKLFF; cdr3_nt: TGCGCCAGCAGAGACAGGGGCCCTAATGAAAAACTGTTTTTT
clone_size: many; d_call: NA; v_call: TRBV11-2; j_call: TRBJ1-4; cdr3_aa: CASSNPGAANEKLFF; cdr3_nt: TGTGCCAGCAGCAACCCGGGGGCGGCTAATGAAAAACTGTTTTTT
clone_size: few; d_call: NA; v_call: TRBV5-1; j_call: TRBJ2-7; cdr3_aa: CASTSGAGSYEQYF; cdr3_nt: TGCGCCAGCACCTCAGGGGCAGGGAGTTACGAGCAGTACTTC
clone_size: few; d_call: TRBD1; v_call: TRBV20-1; j_call: TRBJ1-3; cdr3_aa: CSARDRPGNTIYF; cdr3_nt: TGCAGTGCGAGGGACAGGCCTGGAAACACCATATATTTT
clone_size: many; d_call: NA; v_call: TRBV12-3/TRBV12-4; j_call: TRBJ1-4; cdr3_aa: CASSLGGEEKLFF; cdr3_nt: TGTGCCAGCAGTTTAGGGGGTGAGGAAAAACTGTTTTTT
clone_size: many; d_call: NA; v_call: TRBV15; j_call: TRBJ2-2; cdr3_aa: CATSPMDREGIGELFF; cdr3_nt: TGTGCCACCAGCCCTATGGACAGGGAGGGAATCGGGGAGCTGTTTTTT
clone_size: many; d_call: TRBD2; v_call: TRBV4-2; j_call: TRBJ2-7; cdr3_aa: CASSQDIGTSSYEQYF; cdr3_nt: TGTGCCAGCAGCCAGGACATTGGGACTAGCAGCTACGAGCAGTACTTC
clone_size: many; d_call: NA; v_call: TRBV14; j_call: TRBJ2-1; cdr3_aa: CASSQGVSSYNEQFF; cdr3_nt: TGTGCCAGCAGCCAAGGGGTCAGTTCCTACAATGAGCAGTTCTTC
clone_size: many; d_call: TRBD1; v_call: TRBV7-2; j_call: TRBJ2-7; cdr3_aa: CASSLSGGEQYF; cdr3_nt: TGTGCCAGCAGCCTGTCAGGGGGAGAGCAGTACTTC
clone_size: many; d_call: NA; v_call: TRBV15; j_call: TRBJ2-2; cdr3_aa: CATSRGQENTGELFF; cdr3_nt: TGTGCCACCAGCAGAGGACAAGAGAACACCGGGGAGCTGTTTTTT
clone_size: few; d_call: NA; v_call: TRBV4-1; j_call: TRBJ2-5; cdr3_aa: CASSPVTQETQYF; cdr3_nt: TGCGCCAGCAGCCCCGTCACCCAAGAGACCCAGTACTTC
clone_size: many; d_call: NA; v_call: TRBV5-1; j_call: TRBJ2-6; cdr3_aa: CASSLGDAGANVLTF; cdr3_nt: TGCGCCAGCAGCTTGGGGGACGCTGGGGCCAACGTCCTGACTTTC
clone_size: NA; d_call: NA; v_call: TRBV29-1; j_call: TRBJ2-7; cdr3_aa: CSVAGTDYEQYF; cdr3_nt: TGCAGCGTTGCCGGGACCGACTACGAGCAGTACTTC
clone_size: many; d_call: NA; v_call: TRBV11-2; j_call: TRBJ2-5; cdr3_aa: CASGWDDRSKETQYF; cdr3_nt: TGTGCCAGCGGCTGGGATGACAGGAGTAAAGAGACCCAGTACTTC
clone_size: many; d_call: NA; v_call: TRBV5-1; j_call: TRBJ1-2; cdr3_aa: CASSPSPLVQHGYTF; cdr3_nt: TGCGCCAGCAGCCCGAGCCCCCTCGTTCAGCATGGCTACACCTTC
clone_size: few; d_call: NA; v_call: TRBV28; j_call: TRBJ2-7; cdr3_aa: CASSLGGGEPYEQYF; cdr3_nt: TGTGCCAGCAGTCTCGGAGGAGGGGAACCCTACGAGCAGTACTTC
clone_size: few; d_call: NA; v_call: TRBV4-1; j_call: TRBJ2-3; cdr3_aa: CASSHAPGVGPDTQYF; cdr3_nt: TGCGCCAGCAGCCACGCCCCGGGAGTAGGGCCAGATACGCAGTATTTT
clone_size: many; d_call: NA; v_call: TRBV7-9; j_call: TRBJ1-2; cdr3_aa: CASSLEQLYGYTF; cdr3_nt: TGTGCCAGCAGCTTAGAACAGCTCTATGGCTACACCTTC
clone_size: NA; d_call: TRBD2; v_call: TRBV28; j_call: TRBJ2-1; cdr3_aa: CASSSLRTSGGYNEQFF; cdr3_nt: TGTGCCAGCAGTTCCCTTCGGACTAGCGGGGGTTACAATGAGCAGTTCTTC
clone_size: NA; d_call: TRBD1; v_call: TRBV28; j_call: TRBJ1-2; cdr3_aa: CASSFTPGQGGYGYTF; cdr3_nt: TGTGCCAGCAGTTTTACCCCCGGACAGGGCGGCTATGGCTACACCTTC
clone_size: many; d_call: NA; v_call: TRBV12-3/TRBV12-4; j_call: TRBJ2-7; cdr3_aa: CASSSGSRYEQYF; cdr3_nt: TGTGCCAGCAGCTCAGGGTCACGATACGAGCAGTACTTC
clone_size: NA; d_call: NA; v_call: TRBV2; j_call: TRBJ2-3; cdr3_aa: CASSGTGLPDTQYF; cdr3_nt: TGTGCCAGTAGCGGGACAGGGCTACCAGATACGCAGTATTTT
clone_size: few; d_call: NA; v_call: TRBV29-1; j_call: TRBJ2-7; cdr3_aa: CSALAPSSEQYF; cdr3_nt: TGCAGCGCCCTAGCGCCATCCTCCGAGCAGTACTTC